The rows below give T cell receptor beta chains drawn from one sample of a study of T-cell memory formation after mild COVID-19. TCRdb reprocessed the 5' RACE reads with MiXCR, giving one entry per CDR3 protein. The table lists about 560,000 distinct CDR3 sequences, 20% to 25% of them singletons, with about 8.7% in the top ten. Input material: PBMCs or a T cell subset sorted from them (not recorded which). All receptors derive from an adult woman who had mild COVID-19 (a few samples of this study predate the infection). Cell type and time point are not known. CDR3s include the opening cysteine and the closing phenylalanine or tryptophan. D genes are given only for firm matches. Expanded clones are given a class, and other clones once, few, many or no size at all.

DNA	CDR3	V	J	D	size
TGTGCCAGCAGCTATGAACCAGGGCCCTACGAGCAGTACTTC	CASSYEPGPYEQYF	TRBV7-6	TRBJ2-7	-	-
TGTGCCACCAGTGATCCTTCTAGCGAACGCACAGATACGCAGTATTTT	CATSDPSSERTDTQYF	TRBV24-1	TRBJ2-3	-	few
TGTGCCAGCAGTCCGGAATCCCTAGCCAAAAACATTCAGTACTTC	CASSPESLAKNIQYF	TRBV6-6	TRBJ2-4	-	few
TGCGCCAGCAGCTTTGGGACTAGCGGATCCTCCTACGAGCAGTACTTC	CASSFGTSGSSYEQYF	TRBV5-1	TRBJ2-7	TRBD2	-
TGTGCCAGCAGCACGACTAGCGGGGGGGCCCTCACCGGGGAGCTGTTTTTT	CASSTTSGGALTGELFF	TRBV9	TRBJ2-2	TRBD2	few
TGTGCCACCAGTGACAGCCCTGGGAGGGGGGGGTACAATGAGCAGTTCTTC	CATSDSPGRGGYNEQFF	TRBV24-1	TRBJ2-1	-	-
TGTGCCAGCAGCCCCAAGTTAGGGGGAGTCCACAATGAGCAGTTCTTC	CASSPKLGGVHNEQFF	TRBV7-2	TRBJ2-1	-	-
TGTGCCAGCATCCCAGAGACATCCCCGGGAGGGCCCGGTGAGCAGTTCTTC	CASIPETSPGGPGEQFF	TRBV7-9	TRBJ2-1	TRBD2	many
TGTGCCAGCAGTTTAGGGGGGATCAACACTGAAGCTTTCTTT	CASSLGGINTEAFF	TRBV12-3/TRBV12-4	TRBJ1-1	-	few
TGTGCCAGCACCCAGGGCTATGGCTACACCTTC	CASTQGYGYTF	TRBV6-2/TRBV6-3	TRBJ1-2	-	-
TGTGCCATCAGTGAGTACAAGGGGTCTAACCCTGAAGCTTTCTTT	CAISEYKGSNPEAFF	TRBV10-3	TRBJ1-1	-	few
TGTGCCAGCAGCTGGACACCCGATCACAATGAGCAGTTCTTC	CASSWTPDHNEQFF	TRBV7-6	TRBJ2-1	-	many
TGCGCCAGCAGTACTCAGGCACAGACCTACGAGCAGTACTTC	CASSTQAQTYEQYF	TRBV10-2	TRBJ2-7	-	many
TGTGCCAGCTCACTGGGGGAGGCCTACGAGCAGTACTTC	CASSLGEAYEQYF	TRBV18	TRBJ2-7	-	few
TGCAGTGCAGATCCGACTAGCGGGGGTTCCTACGAGCAGTACTTC	CSADPTSGGSYEQYF	TRBV20-1	TRBJ2-7	TRBD2	few
TGTGCCAGCTCACCAGCAGGGGCCCTGAACACTGAAGCTTTCTTT	CASSPAGALNTEAFF	TRBV18	TRBJ1-1	-	few
TGTGCCAGCAGTGTGACGGGAGTAGTTGAGACCCAGTACTTC	CASSVTGVVETQYF	TRBV25-1	TRBJ2-5	-	few
TGTGCCAGCAGCCGTCGTGGACTAGCGGGGGGGCGTGACAAAAACATTCAGTACTTC	CASSRRGLAGGRDKNIQYF	TRBV6-5	TRBJ2-4	TRBD2	few
TGCGCCAGCAGCTCTGGACAGGGGAACTACGAGCAGTACTTC	CASSSGQGNYEQYF	TRBV5-1	TRBJ2-7	TRBD1	many
TGTGCCAGCTCACCGAACGGAGTGAACACTGAAGCTTTCTTT	CASSPNGVNTEAFF	TRBV18	TRBJ1-1	-	-
TGTGCCAGCAGTAAGGACAGGCGGGGCTACACCTTC	CASSKDRRGYTF	TRBV6-5	TRBJ1-2	TRBD1	few
TGCGCCAGCAGCTTCTTAGGAGGGGGGTCAGATACGCAGTATTTT	CASSFLGGGSDTQYF	TRBV5-1	TRBJ2-3	-	many
TGTGCCAGCAGCCATGGACAGGGGGAAGAAAAACTGTTTTTT	CASSHGQGEEKLFF	TRBV3-1	TRBJ1-4	TRBD1	-
TGCGCCAGCAGCCCCCCGACAGGGACAACTGAAGCTTTCTTT	CASSPPTGTTEAFF	TRBV4-1	TRBJ1-1	TRBD1	few
TGCGCCAGCAGCCAAATGCGACTAGCGGGGGGCACAGATACGCAGTATTTT	CASSQMRLAGGTDTQYF	TRBV4-1	TRBJ2-3	TRBD2	few
TGTGCCAGCATGGTCGGTCGCGGAGCCTTGGGCTACACCTTC	CASMVGRGALGYTF	TRBV27	TRBJ1-2	-	-
TGTGCCAGCAGCCCCAACCCCGGGACACTGAACACTGAAGCTTTCTTT	CASSPNPGTLNTEAFF	TRBV12-3/TRBV12-4	TRBJ1-1	-	few
TGCAGTGCGGGATCTAACTATGGCTACACCTTC	CSAGSNYGYTF	TRBV20-1	TRBJ1-2	-	-
TGTGCCAGCTCTCCCCTGATTGATACGCAGTATTTT	CASSPLIDTQYF	TRBV18	TRBJ2-3	-	few
TGTGCCAGCAGTTCAGGGGGCAGGAATCAGCCCCAGCATTTT	CASSSGGRNQPQHF	TRBV12-3/TRBV12-4	TRBJ1-5	TRBD1	-
TGCGCCAGCAGCTTCGTGGGTGCGGGGTACAATGAGCAGTTCTTC	CASSFVGAGYNEQFF	TRBV5-1	TRBJ2-1	-	few
TGTGCCAGCAGCCGCGGGACAGGGTGGAACACTGAAGCTTTCTTT	CASSRGTGWNTEAFF	TRBV7-2	TRBJ1-1	TRBD1	-
TGTGCCAGCGGACTTACAGGGATGGATCAGCCCCAGCATTTT	CASGLTGMDQPQHF	TRBV6-2/TRBV6-3	TRBJ1-5	-	-
TGTGCCAGCAGCCTTCTGGGAAACTCCTACGAGCAGTACTTC	CASSLLGNSYEQYF	TRBV27	TRBJ2-7	-	-
TGTGCCACCAGTGAAGGGGGACCCTCCTACAATGAGCAGTTCTTC	CATSEGGPSYNEQFF	TRBV24-1	TRBJ2-1	-	few
TGCAGTGCCTGGGAGCGGGCATCCTACAATGAGCAGTTCTTC	CSAWERASYNEQFF	TRBV20-1	TRBJ2-1	-	few
TGTGCCAGCAGCTTAGTTAATACTGGAAACACCATATATTTT	CASSLVNTGNTIYF	TRBV11-2	TRBJ1-3	-	-
TGTGCCAGCAGCCGTGATGATACGCAGTATTTT	CASSRDDTQYF	TRBV4-2	TRBJ2-3	-	few
TGTGCCAGCAGCGGGCTAGGCGGGGATAGCAATCAGCCCCAGCATTTT	CASSGLGGDSNQPQHF	TRBV5-5	TRBJ1-5	-	many
TGCAGTGCTCCCCTAGCGGGATATTATGAGACCCAGTACTTC	CSAPLAGYYETQYF	TRBV20-1	TRBJ2-5	TRBD2	few
TGTGCCAGCAGTGACAGGGTCGGGATCACAGATACGCAGTATTTT	CASSDRVGITDTQYF	TRBV6-1	TRBJ2-3	-	few
TGCGCCAGCAGCTTGGAGGCAGTAAACATTCAGTACTTC	CASSLEAVNIQYF	TRBV5-1	TRBJ2-4	-	-
TGTGCCAGCAGCTTGGGAGCGGGGGTTGGTGATACGCAGTATTTT	CASSLGAGVGDTQYF	TRBV11-2	TRBJ2-3	TRBD2	-
TGTGCCAGCTCACCACAAGCAGATTCCGTACTCTATGGCTACACCTTC	CASSPQADSVLYGYTF	TRBV18	TRBJ1-2	-	few
TGTGCCAGCAGTTCGAAGGCGCACTATGGCTACACCTTC	CASSSKAHYGYTF	TRBV6-5	TRBJ1-2	-	few
TGTGCCAGCAGTGCCGTGACAGACCCATTTTTGAACACTGAAGCTTTCTTT	CASSAVTDPFLNTEAFF	TRBV7-6	TRBJ1-1	-	-
TGTGCCTGGAGTTCCTACGCAGACAACGGTGGCTACACCTTC	CAWSSYADNGGYTF	TRBV30	TRBJ1-2	-	-
TGTGCCAGCAGCCAAGAGGATGGGTTGGGGGCAGGGACTGAAGCTTTCTTT	CASSQEDGLGAGTEAFF	TRBV4-2	TRBJ1-1	-	-
TGTGCCAGCAGCTCTAGCGGGACAAATGAGCAGTTCTTC	CASSSSGTNEQFF	TRBV6-6	TRBJ2-1	TRBD2	few
TGTGCCACCTCCGGGAGGGGGCCCTACGAGCAGTACTTC	CATSGRGPYEQYF	TRBV19	TRBJ2-7	-	-
TGTGCCAGCTCACCGGTGGCTAGCGGGACTAGCACAGATACGCAGTATTTT	CASSPVASGTSTDTQYF	TRBV18	TRBJ2-3	TRBD2	-
TGTGCCAGCAGGCCCGGACAGGGACCCGGGGGAGAGCAGTACTTC	CASRPGQGPGGEQYF	TRBV5-4	TRBJ2-7	TRBD1	few